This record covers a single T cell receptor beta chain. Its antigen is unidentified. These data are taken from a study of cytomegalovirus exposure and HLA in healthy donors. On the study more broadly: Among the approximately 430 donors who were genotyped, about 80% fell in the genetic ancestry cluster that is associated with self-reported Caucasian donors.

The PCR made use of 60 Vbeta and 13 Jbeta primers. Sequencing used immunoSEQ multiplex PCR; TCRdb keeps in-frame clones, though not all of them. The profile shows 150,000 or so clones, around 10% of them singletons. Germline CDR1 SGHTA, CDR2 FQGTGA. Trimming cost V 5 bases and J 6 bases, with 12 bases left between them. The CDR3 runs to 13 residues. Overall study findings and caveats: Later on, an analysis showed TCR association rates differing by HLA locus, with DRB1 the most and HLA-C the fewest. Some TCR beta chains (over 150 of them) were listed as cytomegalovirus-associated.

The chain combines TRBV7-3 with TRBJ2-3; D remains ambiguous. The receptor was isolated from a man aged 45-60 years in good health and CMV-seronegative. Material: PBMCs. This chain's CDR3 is CASSADSPDTQYF. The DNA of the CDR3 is TGTGCCAGCAGCGCCGACTCGCCGGATACGCAGTATTTT.